This T cell receptor beta chain was captured by sequencing in a study of tumor and adjacent non-tumor tissue in lung cancer. Study summary: The cohort had approximately 13 adenocarcinoma, a couple of squamous cell and 1 small cell patients.

Study findings and constraints: Tumor repertoires had a smaller top 100 clone share than normal lung.

RNA was extracted from bulk tissue without any cell sorting. More than 3 cm separated this lung sample from the edge of the tumor. Chemotherapy-naive patients with new lung cancer underwent thoracic surgery in China, August–November 2014. Note on this clonotype: Its antigen remains unknown. The junction departs from germline at one end; a sequencing error may be responsible.

The library came from three nested PCR rounds adapted from ARM-PCR protocols. Using its own MiXCR run on the multiplex PCR reads, TCRdb lists one record per CDR3 protein. The sample contains almost 75,000 distinct CDR3 sequences, approximately 68% of which appear only once. Germline V gene sequence: CDR1 DFQATT, CDR2 SNEGSKA (reference sequence). This CDR3 is built from 12 residues. The TCR sequence derives from a woman aged 45-65 years with non-small cell lung cancer. The J gene is TRBJ2-1, the V gene TRBV20-1; possibly TRBD2 for D (6 bases). Sequenced input: distant non-tumor lung tissue. The CDR3 DNA is TGCAATGCTACTAATACGGGGGATGAGCAGTTCTTC. Protein: CNATNTGDEQFF.